The 26 T cell receptor beta chains reported below all come from one sample, sequenced in a study of blood T cells in healthy people across ages. Next came a second PCR, run for about 7 to 12 cycles, which used a sample-barcoded 5' primer along with a J-beta primer mix. TCRdb ran MiXCR on the 5' RACE reads and lists one entry per CDR3 protein. This sample has some 930,000 distinct CDR3 sequences, with roughly 29% found just once. The sample was also linked to a second study, of T cells of mothers and their children.

Sample: blood. These receptors originate from a woman in her forties in good health.

This clonotype was seen once. The genes are TRBV5-1 and TRBJ1-1, with a tentative D call TRBD1 (5 bases). This CDR3 region has 16 residues. In germline, CDR1 is SGHRS, CDR2 YFSETQ. Deletions cut 5 bases from V and 5 bases from J, with 22 bases between. CDR3 in amino acids: CASSKLPVGGGTEAFF. The CDR3 DNA is TGCGCCAGCAGTAAGCTCCCAGTGGGGGGAGGTACTGAAGCTTTCTTT.

This clonotype has a count of ten or more. This chain joins TRBV12-3 or TRBV12-4 and TRBJ2-1, with D possibly TRBD2 on 6 matching bases. Trimming removed 4 bases from V and 6 bases from J, with 13 bases in between. The CDR3 has 14 amino acids. CDR3 nucleotide sequence: TGTGCCAGCAGTTATTCCCAGGGAGGCAATGAGCAGTTCTTC. Its translation: CASSYSQGGNEQFF.

As to this clonotype: With a much larger clone just one base away, this may be a read error. V is TRBV9 and J is TRBJ1-6, with D hard to call. The V gene's germline CDR1 is SGDLS and CDR2 YYNGEE. Between the trimmed V and J ends, which lost 3 bases and 9 bases, there was a span of 16 bases. The CDR3 extends over 15 amino acids. The CDR3 DNA reads TGTGCCAGCAGCGCAGCCCCTGGTATTAGTTCACCCCTCCACTTT. This gives the protein CASSAAPGISSPLHF.

This clonotype occurred a few times. This chain joins TRBV7-2 and TRBJ2-5; TRBD2 is a possible D gene (7 bases). From germline, CDR1 is SGHTA and CDR2 FQGNSA. V was trimmed by 1 base and J by 5 bases, leaving 14 bases between them. The CDR3 extends over 15 amino acids. The DNA of the CDR3 is TGTGCCAGCAGCTTAGTGGCGGGGGCCTGGGAGACCCAGTACTTC. Residues: CASSLVAGAWETQYF.

This clonotype has a count of ten or more. V is TRBV27 and J is TRBJ2-7; D is uncertain. Between the trimmed V and J ends, which lost 6 bases and 6 bases, there was a span of 12 bases. CDR3 length equals 12 residues. The germline CDR1 and CDR2 sequences are MNHEY and SMNVEV (reference sequence). CDR3 protein: CASRDQVGEQYF. Here the CDR3 DNA reads TGTGCCAGCAGGGACCAGGTAGGCGAGCAGTACTTC.

This clonotype was observed once. One junction end disagrees with the germline gene, perhaps due to a read error. The V and J genes are TRBV7-2 and TRBJ2-1; no reliable D call. Germline assignment: CDR1 SGHTA and CDR2 FQGNSA. This CDR3 is 15 amino acids long. CDR3 sequence: CASSLHRRGYNGQFF. The DNA for the CDR3 is TGTGCCAGCAGCTTACACCGCCGAGGCTACAATGGGCAGTTCTTC.

This clonotype has a count of ten or more. J is TRBJ1-2 and V is TRBV6-2 or TRBV6-3; 7 positions agree with TRBD1. With V trimmed by 6 bases and J by 4 bases, 14 bases remained unmatched. The germline CDR1 and CDR2 sequences are MNHEY and SVGEGT. This CDR3 region has 16 residues. The CDR3 loop reads CASRLDWDSHRYGYTF. CDR3 bases: TGTGCCAGCAGACTCGATTGGGACAGCCACCGCTATGGCTACACCTTC.

This clonotype occurred a few times. V is TRBV6-5 and J is TRBJ1-6; D ambiguous. The CDR3 has 17 residues. Germline CDR1 is MNHEY and CDR2 is SVGAGI. Between the trimmed V and J ends, which lost 0 bases and 0 bases, there was a span of 9 bases. As DNA, the CDR3 is TGTGCCAGCAGTTACTCGTTAGGGAGCTCCTATAATTCACCCCTCCACTTT. It specifies CASSYSLGSSYNSPLHF.

The rearrangement links TRBV12-3 or TRBV12-4 to TRBJ2-1; tentative D call: TRBD1 (6 bases). Trimming pared 6 bases from V and 2 bases from J, leaving 14 bases between. This CDR3 region has 15 residues. CDR3 sequence reads: CASRSTGPTYNEQFF. CDR3 DNA sequence: TGTGCCAGCAGATCTACAGGGCCGACCTACAATGAGCAGTTCTTC.

This clonotype was picked up a small number of times. V is TRBV19 and J is TRBJ1-4, with TRBD1 as a possible D gene (5 bases). V lost 8 bases and J 6 bases, leaving 16 bases between the germline ends. CDR3 length: 14 residues. Per the germline V gene, CDR1 is LNHDA and CDR2 is SQIVND (reference sequence). CDR3 amino acids: CASCEVWGHEKLFF. For the CDR3, the DNA is TGTGCCAGTTGCGAGGTGTGGGGACATGAAAAACTGTTTTTT. Based on the CDR3 plus reference TRBV19 and TRBJ1-4, the full variable domain is DGGITQSPKYLFRKEGQNVTLSCEQNLNHDAMYWYRQDPGQGLRLIYYSQIVNDFQKGDIAEGYSVSREKKESFPLTVTSAQKNPTAFYLCASCEVWGHEKLFFGSGTQLSVL.

The sample holds many counts of this clonotype. This chain links TRBV6-5 with TRBJ2-5; D may be TRBD1 (5 bases). Germline V CDR1 and CDR2: MNHEY, SVGAGI. The germline V and J ends were trimmed by 0 bases and 2 bases, with 10 bases remaining between them. The CDR3 has 15 residues. Here the CDR3 DNA reads TGTGCCAGCAGTTACTCGGAGACAGTTCAAGAGACCCAGTACTTC. Translation: CASSYSETVQETQYF.

The genes are TRBV15 and TRBJ2-1, with D possibly being TRBD1 (5 bases). Germline V lookup: CDR1 LNHNV, CDR2 YYDKDF (reference sequence). The V gene lost 5 bases and the J gene lost 7 bases, with 27 bases spanning the gap. This CDR3 spans 18 amino acids. CDR3 sequence reads: CATSDQMRQRSLQNEQFF. In DNA form, the CDR3 reads TGTGCCACCAGCGATCAGATGAGACAGCGATCATTACAGAATGAGCAGTTCTTC. Drawing the rest from reference TRBV15 and TRBJ2-1, the complete variable domain is DAMVIQNPRYQVTQFGKPVTLSCSQTLNHNVMYWYQQKSSQAPKLLFHYYDKDFNNEADTPDNFQSRRPNTSFCFLDIRSPGLGDTAMYLCATSDQMRQRSLQNEQFFGPGTRLTVL.

Ten or more counts support this clonotype. The V call is TRBV4-1, the J call TRBJ2-1; 7 bases line up with TRBD1. Trimming took 0 bases from V and 1 from J; bases not matched to a gene: 3. CDR3 size: 16 residues. Germline V CDR1 and CDR2: MGHRA, YSYEKL. CDR3 sequence reads: CASSQDDRASYNEQFF. CDR3 DNA: TGCGCCAGCAGCCAAGATGACAGGGCATCCTACAATGAGCAGTTCTTC.

Many counts were recorded for this clonotype. The CDR3 DNA reads as TGTGCCAGCAGAACCCCCGGGTTAGGTGCCAAAAACATTCAGTACTTC. Translated, it gives CASRTPGLGAKNIQYF. This chain uses TRBV27 with TRBJ2-4, with D uncertain. V gave up 6 bases and J gave up 1 base, with 16 bases separating them. This CDR3 contains 16 residues. Germline V gives CDR1 MNHEY, CDR2 SMNVEV (reference sequence).

This clonotype was picked up a small number of times. The chain has TRBV20-1 and TRBJ1-1; 8 nucleotides line up with TRBD1. After removal of 7 bases from V and 0 bases from J, the junction contained 7 bases not matched to a gene. Germline values: CDR1 DFQATT, CDR2 SNEGSKA (reference sequence). The CDR3 is made up of 14 amino acids. The CDR3, as DNA: TGCAGTGTTCCCGGGACAGGTTTGAACACTGAAGCTTTCTTT. Translating gives CSVPGTGLNTEAFF.

The gene calls are TRBV5-1 and TRBJ1-4; 8 nucleotides line up with TRBD1. CDR1 is SGHRS and CDR2 is YFSETQ in the germline V gene. The CDR3 sequence is 15 residues long. The trim removed 0 bases at V and 6 bases at J, leaving 4 bases unmatched. Here the CDR3 DNA reads TGCGCCAGCAGCTTGGTGTCAGGGGGCGATGAAAAACTGTTTTTT. Protein sequence: CASSLVSGGDEKLFF. Combining the CDR3 with reference TRBV5-1 and TRBJ1-4 gives the whole variable domain KAGVTQTPRYLIKTRGQQVTLSCSPISGHRSVSWYQQTPGQGLQFLFEYFSETQRNKGNFPGRFSGRQFSNSRSEMNVSTLELGDSALYLCASSLVSGGDEKLFFGSGTQLSVL.

This clonotype was found a few times. The gene calls are TRBV7-2 and TRBJ1-1, with D unclear. Looked up from germline, CDR1 is SGHTA and CDR2 is FQGNSA. There are 18 residues in the CDR3. Trimming removed 1 base from V and 10 bases from J, with 28 bases in between. CDR3 residues: CASSLEMLRAGSAGSAFF. As DNA, the CDR3 is TGTGCCAGCAGCTTAGAGATGCTGCGCGCGGGTTCTGCGGGATCAGCTTTCTTT.

V usage is TRBV2 and J usage is TRBJ1-1, with D uncertain. With 3 bases removed from V and 10 bases from J, the gap between germline ends came to 12 bases. This CDR3 is built from 12 residues. The V gene's germline CDR1 is SNHLY and CDR2 FYNNEI. CDR3 nucleotide sequence: TGTGCCAGCAGTGACGACCTCCCGGGAGCTTTCTTT. Its protein product is CASSDDLPGAFF. The entire variable domain, with the rest obtained from reference TRBV2 and TRBJ1-1, is as follows: EPEVTQTPSHQVTQMGQEVILRCVPISNHLYFYWYRQILGQKVEFLVSFYNNEISEKSEIFDDQFSVERPDGSNFTLKIRSTKLEDSAMYFCASSDDLPGAFFGQGTRLTVV.

The V gene is TRBV20-1, the J gene TRBJ2-1, with D unresolved. Per the germline V gene, CDR1 is DFQATT and CDR2 is SNEGSKA (reference sequence). The CDR3 runs 18 residues. The CDR3 sequence is CKVPLGGAPSFGYNEQFF. The CDR3 DNA reads as TGCAAAGTACCCCTCGGCGGAGCGCCTTCCTTTGGCTACAATGAGCAGTTCTTC.

This chain connects TRBV7-3 to TRBJ2-5; no clear D gene. Germline lookup yields CDR1 SGHTA and CDR2 FQGTGA. CDR3 length equals 12 residues. Trimming left V 0 bases short and J 11 bases short, with 10 bases between. As DNA, the CDR3 is TGTGCCAGCAGCTTAACGGCAAATGAGCAGTACTTC. The encoded protein is CASSLTANEQYF.

This clonotype was recorded at least ten times. CDR3 DNA sequence: TGTGCCAGCAGTTCCGGGACAGGGCCCTACGGCTACACCTTC. The encoded protein is CASSSGTGPYGYTF. This chain links TRBV6-5 with TRBJ1-2, with 9 bases matching TRBD1. Germline CDR1 reads MNHEY; CDR2 reads SVGAGI. The CDR3 is 14 amino acids. V was clipped by 4 bases and J by 8 bases; unmatched bases: 8.

This chain links TRBV12-3 or TRBV12-4 with TRBJ2-7, with 10 positions matching TRBD1. The J segment lost 6 bases and the V segment lost 6 bases, leaving 17 bases of the junction unmatched. The CDR3 is 17 residues long. The CDR3 loop reads CASSPQWVGQGWAEQYF. The CDR3 DNA reads as TGTGCCAGCAGCCCCCAATGGGTGGGACAGGGGTGGGCCGAGCAGTACTTC.

The genes are TRBV29-1 and TRBJ1-4; 9 bases line up with TRBD1. V was pared by 6 bases and J by 7 bases, with 9 bases of the junction left unmatched. This CDR3 has 14 residues. CDR1 is SQVTM, CDR2 ANQGSEA, per germline. CDR3 sequence reads: CSVHDGTGREKLFF. The CDR3 region has the DNA TGCAGCGTCCACGACGGGACAGGGCGTGAAAAACTGTTTTTT.

The chain recombines TRBV28 with TRBJ1-2, with D possibly being TRBD1 (6 bases). The CDR3 has 13 amino acids. Germline loops: CDR1 MDHEN, CDR2 SYDVKM. The ends were cut back, 6 bases at V and 5 bases at J, with 13 bases in the middle. CDR3 in DNA: TGTGCCAGCAGAGGAGGGGGAGGGTATGGCTACACCTTC. It codes for CASRGGGGYGYTF.

V and J are TRBV29-1 and TRBJ2-4; 9 nucleotides agree with TRBD2. Germline V lookup: CDR1 SQVTM, CDR2 ANQGSEA. J was trimmed by 13 bases and V by 6 bases; bases with no gene match: 16. The CDR3 consists of 14 residues. CDR3 DNA sequence: TGCAGCGTACTTAGCGGGGGTTCTTACAATGAGCAGTACTTC. Amino acids: CSVLSGGSYNEQYF.

This clonotype occurred a few times. V gene TRBV20-1 combines with J gene TRBJ2-2; TRBD1 matches at 8 bases. CDR3 size: 14 residues. V gave up 5 bases and J gave up 4 bases; unmatched junction bases: 6. Germline CDR1 and CDR2: DFQATT and SNEGSKA (reference sequence). The CDR3: CSALQGVGTGELFF. The DNA for the CDR3 is TGCAGTGCTTTACAGGGGGTAGGCACCGGGGAGCTGTTTTTT.